A single TCR beta chain is shown here with its context. The table lists this clonotype with many counts. It lacks a known antigen. The input lacks base qualities; no much larger clone sits a single base away. The data were obtained in a study of T cells in Graves' hyperthyroidism and ophthalmopathy (dated by TCRdb to between 2018 and 2021). With regard to the full study: Peripheral blood was collected at initial diagnosis, before any treatment. Following sampling, methimazole starting at 30 mg daily was given to hyperthyroidism patients, and high-dose intravenous methylprednisolone was given to ophthalmopathy patients. Whether ophthalmopathy could be predicted prospectively was tested in an independent validation cohort made up of under 20 hyperthyroidism patients plus 17 patients who later progressed to ophthalmopathy. The study also compared thyroid tissue and blood T-cell repertoires from roughly six Graves' hyperthyroidism patients. The paper describes TCR Vbeta CDR3 sequencing of around 130 peripheral blood samples, made up of under 50 ophthalmopathy patients, around 73 hyperthyroidism patients and roughly 17 progressor patients. For training and testing, the 100 or so patients in the discovery cohort were randomly divided in a 7:3 ratio. TCR V-J signatures able to tell the groups apart were searched for in a discovery cohort of 90 to 100 patients, of whom about 40 had Graves' ophthalmopathy and around 57 had stable Graves' hyperthyroidism. Points the paper makes about the study in general: During validation, the model predicted progression to ophthalmopathy a median of around six months ahead of onset, with around 71% sensitivity and 72% to 85% specificity. Blood samples also contained most of the expanded thyroid clonotypes (frequency above 0.001), which suggests that blood repertoires may reflect thyroid immune responses. Sample size was not statistically predetermined, and investigators were not blinded to group allocation. Ophthalmopathy was separated from stable hyperthyroidism by a 13 V-J signature model, with around 90% sensitivity and 81% to 82% specificity obtained in cross-validation and 80%/75% obtained in testing.

Stable Graves' hyperthyroidism was defined as the absence of progression to ophthalmopathy over 18 months of follow-up. Hyperthyroidism patients were aged 18 to 65 years and newly diagnosed, with disease duration of less than 2 months. Any patient with an uncontrolled infection, another autoimmune disease, pregnancy or lactation was excluded. Clinical symptoms, serum thyroxine and TRAb, thyroid ultrasound, and orbital computed tomography formed the basis for the diagnoses. Ficoll-Paque density gradient centrifugation was used to isolate PBMCs from around 10 ml of fresh peripheral blood. Total RNA was extracted using Trizol reagent, and RNA quality was assessed on an Agilent 2100 Bioanalyzer. The TCR beta CDR3 regions were amplified from the RNA transcripts. For the first round of RT-PCR on the TCR CDR3, the HTBI primer set was used together with the Qiagen OneStep RT-PCR kit. Libraries were constructed in a second round of multiplex PCR, after which size selection and purification were performed. Libraries were sequenced paired-end with 100 bp reads on an Illumina HiSeq2000. The authors processed their data as follows. SOAPnuke was used to process the raw data, with reads discarded if the reads contained adapters or uncalled bases, had a mean Phred below 15, or lacked an exact constant-primer or identifier match. COPE v1.2.5 was used to merge high-quality paired reads, and clonotypes were defined as unique nucleotide sequences. Clonotypes were aligned to IMGT TRBV, TRBD and TRBJ reference segments using MiTCR v1.1. Analysis was restricted to V-J combinations with a frequency above 0.0001, which covered roughly 99% of repertoires. A TCS score was defined as the ratio between F50 (clonal expansion) and ExV (chaos), using BLOSUM62-based TCRdist between CDR3 peptides within each V-J. Welch's t-statistics and random forest reduced around 520 V-J features to under 15, which were used in a naive Bayes classifier (R e1071). TCRdb passed the public sequencing reads through fastp at Q25 and MiXCR, retaining productive beta sequences. Records with the same CDR3 protein are collapsed into one entry carrying the most frequent genes and DNA. These V and J calls originate from TCRdb's pipeline instead of the authors' own analysis. Present in this sample are around 280,000 distinct CDR3 sequences, roughly an eighth of which were seen just once. The ten largest clones capture roughly 7.7% of the sample.

For CDR1 and CDR2, the germline V gene lists SNHLY and FYNNEI. The V end loses 6 bases and the J end loses 7 bases, and a stretch of 13 bases separates them. The CDR3 runs 14 residues from the cysteine to the phenylalanine. Of all the DNA, just the CDR3 is kept, 42 bases in frame from base 1. The origin of this receptor is a woman between 40 and 55 years old with Graves' hyperthyroidism. The specimen sequenced was blood. The chain uses TRBV2 and TRBJ1-6; a weak D assignment points to TRBD1 (5 bases agree). The sequence in DNA is TGTGCCAGCAGAGGTAGAGGACAAAATTCACCCCTCCACTTT. Its protein reads: CASRGRGQNSPLHF.